This T cell receptor beta chain was identified during a study of T-cell memory formation after mild COVID-19. TCRdb re-called the 5' RACE reads through MiXCR, storing one row per CDR3 protein. The repertoire has 580,000 or so distinct CDR3 sequences, 15% to 20% of them found once; the top ten carry less than 10%. The CDR3 totals 14 residues. Germline-derived CDR1 and CDR2 are MRHNA and SNTAGT. Unmatched junction bases numbered 2, after V lost 4 bases and J lost 3 bases. A few counts support this clonotype. The receptor comes from an adult woman who had mild COVID-19 (a few samples of this study predate the infection). Cell type and time point are not known. Sequencing was done on a sample of PBMCs or a T cell subset sorted from them (not recorded which). This chain joins TRBV6-4 and TRBJ2-1, with 8 positions matching TRBD2. The CDR3 sequence: CASSVAGNYNEQFF. CDR3 nucleotide sequence: TGTGCCAGCAGTGTAGCGGGGAACTACAATGAGCAGTTCTTC.